Sequencing of this T cell receptor (beta chain) was carried out in a study of OX40 agonist ivuxolimab in advanced cancers. Study background: The treatment was a fully human IgG2 OX40 agonist, ivuxolimab.

Points on this clone: The identical CDR3 is also encoded by other nucleotide sequences in the sample.

Looked up from germline, CDR1 is LNHDA and CDR2 is SQIVND (reference sequence). CDR3 length: 15 amino acids. V shed 4 bases and J 6 bases; nucleotides not matched to a gene: 1. The protocol was immunoSEQ multiplex PCR, while the TCRdb copy is restricted to in-frame clones and leaves out a portion. The sample includes tens of thousands of clones, approximately 80% of them seen just once. The TCR originated in an adult with an advanced solid tumor such as melanoma, head and neck, liver or kidney cancer. Specimen: CD4+ or CD8+ T cells sorted from blood, collected in a trial of the OX40 agonist ivuxolimab. The V call is TRBV19, the J call TRBJ2-2; 14 positions agree with TRBD2. The CDR3 spells CASSTGLAGAGELFF. CDR3 sequence (DNA): TGTGCCAGTAGTACGGGACTAGCGGGGGCCGGGGAGCTGTTTTTT.